Below, 16 T cell receptor beta chains from the same sample are listed, as sequenced in a study of cytomegalovirus exposure and HLA in healthy donors. Primers for the PCR totalled 60 Vbeta and 13 Jbeta. The method was immunoSEQ multiplex PCR; TCRdb's version includes in-frame clones alone and lacks a portion of them. The sample table sets out 90,000 to 120,000 clones. Sequenced material: PBMCs. Every receptor here comes from a man between 50 and 59 years old in good health and CMV-seronegative.

This chain links TRBV9 with TRBJ2-1, with 7 bases matching TRBD2. Trimming removed 3 bases from V and 7 bases from J; junction bases left unmatched: 10. The CDR3 runs to 15 residues. Per germline, CDR1 SGDLS and CDR2 YYNGEE. As DNA, the CDR3 is TGTGCCAGCAGCGCCCAGCCCAGCGGGGAGAATGAGCAGTTCTTC. It translates to CASSAQPSGENEQFF.

V is TRBV27 and J is TRBJ1-2; 8 nucleotides align to TRBD1. This CDR3 spans 14 amino acids. The V gene's germline CDR1 is MNHEY and CDR2 SMNVEV (reference sequence). V was clipped by 6 bases and J by 1 base; unmatched bases: 4. DNA for the CDR3: TGTGCCAGCAGCCAAGACAGGGGTAACTATGGCTACACCTTC. Its translation: CASSQDRGNYGYTF.

This chain joins TRBV6-5 and TRBJ2-7; TRBD1 might be the D (6 bases). The V gene's germline CDR1 is MNHEY and CDR2 SVGAGI. This CDR3 is built from 14 residues. V shed 4 bases and J shed 5 bases, with 15 bases lying between them. The DNA of the CDR3 is TGTGCCAGCAGTTCACAGGGAAACCCCCACGAGCAGTACTTC. Its protein is CASSSQGNPHEQYF.

The DNA of the CDR3 is TGTGCCAGCACCCTAGGGACAGATAACACCGGGGAGCTGTTTTTT. Translating it yields CASTLGTDNTGELFF. The chain is built from TRBV9 and TRBJ2-2, with 7 bases that match TRBD1. V lost 6 bases and J lost 2; bases outside the gene matches: 7. CDR1 is SGDLS and CDR2 is YYNGEE in the germline V gene. The CDR3 loop spans 15 amino acids.

This sequence joins TRBV19 and TRBJ1-2; 8 positions agree with TRBD1. J was trimmed by 4 bases and V by 7 bases; bases with no gene match: 11. The CDR3 spans 15 residues. CDR1 is LNHDA, CDR2 SQIVND, per germline (reference sequence). Written as DNA, the CDR3 is TGTGCCAGTACCCCTCGGGCAGGGGGCCTCTATGGCTACACCTTC. Translated, it gives CASTPRAGGLYGYTF.

The genes are TRBV11-2 and TRBJ2-1; 9 positions agree with TRBD2. The V gene's germline CDR1 is SGHAT and CDR2 FQNNGV. This CDR3 has 18 amino acids. Trimming cost V 5 bases and J 3 bases; bases outside gene matches: 14. The CDR3 reads CASSRLFLAGAIYNEQFF. The CDR3 DNA reads TGTGCCAGCAGCCGACTTTTCTTAGCGGGGGCCATCTACAATGAGCAGTTCTTC.

V usage is TRBV5-1 and J usage is TRBJ1-2; D ambiguous. Germline values: CDR1 SGHRS, CDR2 YFSETQ. Trimming removed 6 bases at V and 4 bases at J, with 13 bases between. The CDR3 spans 13 residues. The CDR3 region has the DNA TGCGCCAGCACTCCGTCAGGAGGCTATGGCTACACCTTC. This codes for CASTPSGGYGYTF.

This sequence joins TRBV5-1 and TRBJ2-7; a possible D gene is TRBD2 (5 bases). The CDR3 totals 13 residues. CDR1 and CDR2 (germline): SGHRS, YFSETQ. V lost 2 bases, J lost 3 bases, and 9 bases lay in between. In DNA form, the CDR3 reads TGCGCCAGCAGCTTCATCGGGGACTACGAGCAGTACTTC. Encoded protein: CASSFIGDYEQYF. Supplemented by reference TRBV5-1 and TRBJ2-7, the full variable domain reads KAGVTQTPRYLIKTRGQQVTLSCSPISGHRSVSWYQQTPGQGLQFLFEYFSETQRNKGNFPGRFSGRQFSNSRSEMNVSTLELGDSALYLCASSFIGDYEQYFGPGTRLTVT.

A remark on this clone: Germline and junction disagree at one end, which may indicate a read error. The chain recombines TRBV5-4 with TRBJ2-2; 7 bases line up with TRBD2. The CDR3 is 14 residues long. Germline V gene data show CDR1 as SGHNT and CDR2 as YYREEE (reference sequence). For the CDR3, the DNA is TGTGCCAGCAGACCCAGCGGGAACATCGGGGAGCTGTTTTTT. It yields the protein CASRPSGNIGELFF. Drawing the rest from reference TRBV5-4 and TRBJ2-2, the complete variable domain is ETGVTQSPTHLIKTRGQQVTLRCSSQSGHNTVSWYQQALGQGPQFIFQYYREEENGRGNFPPRFSGLQFPNYSSELNVNALELDDSALYLCASRPSGNIGELFFGEGSRLTVL.

The rearrangement links TRBV25-1 to TRBJ1-1; D is undetermined. The V end lost 4 bases, the J end lost 1 base, and 13 bases lay between the germline ends. The CDR3 length is 15 residues. CDR1 MGHDK and CDR2 SYGVNS come from the germline V gene. The CDR3 nucleotides read TGTGCCAGCAGTGCGCTCTCTGGCTGGAACACTGAAGCTTTCTTT. Its translation is CASSALSGWNTEAFF.

The chain combines TRBV10-3 with TRBJ1-2; TRBD1 might be the D (6 bases). Trimming pared 7 bases from V and 2 bases from J, leaving 11 bases between. Germline loops: CDR1 ENHRY, CDR2 SYGVKD. The CDR3 length is 13 residues. The CDR3 protein is CAITTDRNYGYTF. The CDR3 coding sequence is TGTGCCATCACCACGGACAGAAACTATGGCTACACCTTC.

The J gene is TRBJ2-7, the V gene TRBV11-3; TRBD2 might be the D (5 bases). Between the trimmed V and J ends, which lost 5 bases and 0 bases, there was a span of 8 bases. The V gene's germline CDR1 is SGHNT and CDR2 YENEEA. The CDR3 extends over 13 amino acids. DNA of the CDR3: TGTGCCAGCAGCCTGGGAGCCTCCTACGAGCAGTACTTC. Protein: CASSLGASYEQYF.

CDR3 bases: TGTGCCAGCAGCTTAAGGGGTGTCGGAGAGACCCAGTACTTC. Its translation: CASSLRGVGETQYF. The chain employs TRBV7-9 and TRBJ2-5; tentative D call: TRBD1 (5 bases). Germline V gives CDR1 SEHNR, CDR2 FQNEAQ (reference sequence). V was pared by 2 bases and J by 4 bases, with 11 bases between. The CDR3 runs to 14 residues.

This chain uses TRBV19 with TRBJ2-7; D unresolved. Trimming removed 3 bases at V and 2 bases at J, with 11 bases between. Germline CDR1 LNHDA, CDR2 SQIVND (reference sequence). This CDR3 comprises 14 residues. The CDR3: CASSISFSTYEQYF. For the CDR3, the DNA is TGTGCCAGTAGTATTTCGTTTAGCACCTACGAGCAGTACTTC.

The chain employs TRBV5-1 and TRBJ2-2, with 11 nucleotides matching TRBD2. The CDR3 length is 16 residues. Germline lookup yields CDR1 SGHRS and CDR2 YFSETQ. Losses at the gene ends were 4 bases for V and 4 bases for J; bases not matched to a gene: 6. The DNA of the CDR3 is TGCGCCAGCAGCACCAGTAGCGGGGGGGCCACCGGGGAGCTGTTTTTT. Protein product: CASSTSSGGATGELFF.

The chain combines TRBV4-2 with TRBJ2-2; the match to TRBD2 covers 8 bases. Germline V gives CDR1 LGHNA, CDR2 YNFKEQ. The CDR3 length is 17 residues. V shed 2 bases, J shed 7 bases, and the junction held 12 bases outside the gene matches. For the CDR3, the DNA is TGTGCCAGCAGCCAACTAGCGGGCGCCACCACGAGCGGGGAGCTGTTTTTT. Translation: CASSQLAGATTSGELFF.